The 6 T cell receptor beta chains reported below all come from one sample, sequenced in a study of T cells expressing NK-cell markers. After re-calling the 5' RACE reads, TCRdb lists one entry per CDR3 protein, DNA absent. The record lists roughly 300,000 distinct CDR3 sequences, of which the ten most abundant hold roughly 4.2%. The sample taken for sequencing was blood T cells: a sorted CD56 or NKG2C T cell subset, CD4+ or CD8+ T cells, or bulk PBMC T cells (not recorded which). Receptors originate from a woman between 18 and 70 years old in good health.

The chain combines TRBV7-2 with TRBJ2-3; TCRdb names TRBD1, which stays unverified in the absence of DNA. The CDR3 is 13 residues long. Germline CDR1 SGHTA, CDR2 FQGNSA. CDR3 in amino acids: CASSTGRGDTQYF.

The rearrangement uses TRBV6-1 and TRBJ2-1; TCRdb's D call, TRBD1, is unchecked because there is no DNA. This CDR3 region has 14 residues. Looked up from germline, CDR1 is MNHNS and CDR2 is SASEGT. The CDR3 protein is CASSTRGGYNEQFF.

The chain couples TRBV5-1 to TRBJ2-5. The CDR3 extends over 13 amino acids. Germline V gene data show CDR1 as SGHRS and CDR2 as YFSETQ. The CDR3 protein is CASSEMLKETQYF.

The rearrangement uses TRBV7-2 and TRBJ2-1; lacking DNA, the TRBD2 call made by TCRdb goes unchecked. This CDR3 spans 13 amino acids. Germline values: CDR1 SGHTA, CDR2 FQGNSA. The CDR3 loop is CASSLMGAGGMFF.

The chain has TRBV5-5 and TRBJ1-2; as DNA is missing, the TRBD1 call by TCRdb cannot be tested. This CDR3 contains 14 residues. The germline CDR1 and CDR2 sequences are SGHKS and YYEKEE (reference sequence). The CDR3 spells CASSRDRGFYGYTF. The full variable domain, completed using reference TRBV5-5 and TRBJ1-2, is DAGVTQSPTHLIKTRGQQVTLRCSPISGHKSVSWYQQVLGQGPQFIFQYYEKEERGRGNFPDRFSARQFPNYSSELNVNALLLGDSALYLCASSRDRGFYGYTFGSGTRLTVV.

This chain links TRBV30 with TRBJ2-1. The CDR3 has 13 residues. Germline assignment: CDR1 GTSNPN and CDR2 SVGIG (reference sequence). The CDR3 loop reads CAWSLDSYNEQFF.